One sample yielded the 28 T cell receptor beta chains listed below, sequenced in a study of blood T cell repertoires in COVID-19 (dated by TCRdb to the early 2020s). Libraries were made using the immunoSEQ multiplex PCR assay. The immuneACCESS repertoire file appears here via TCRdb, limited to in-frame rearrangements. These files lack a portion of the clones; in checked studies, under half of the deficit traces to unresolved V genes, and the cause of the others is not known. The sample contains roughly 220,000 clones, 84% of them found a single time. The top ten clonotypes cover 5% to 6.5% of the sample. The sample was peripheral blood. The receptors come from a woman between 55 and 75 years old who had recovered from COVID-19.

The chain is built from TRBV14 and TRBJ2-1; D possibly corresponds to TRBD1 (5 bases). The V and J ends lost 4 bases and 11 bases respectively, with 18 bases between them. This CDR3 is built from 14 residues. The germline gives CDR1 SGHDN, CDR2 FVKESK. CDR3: CASSLFGATGQQFF. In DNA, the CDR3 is TGTGCCAGCAGCCTTTTTGGGGCCACAGGTCAGCAGTTCTTC. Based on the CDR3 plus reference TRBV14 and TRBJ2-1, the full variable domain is EAGVTQFPSHSVIEKGQTVTLRCDPISGHDNLYWYRRVMGKEIKFLLHFVKESKQDESGMPNNRFLAERTGGTYSTLKVQPAELEDSGVYFCASSLFGATGQQFFGPGTRLTVL.

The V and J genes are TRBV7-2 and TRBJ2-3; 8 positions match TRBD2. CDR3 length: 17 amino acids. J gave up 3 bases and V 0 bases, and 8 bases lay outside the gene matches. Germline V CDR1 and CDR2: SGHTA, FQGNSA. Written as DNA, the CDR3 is TGTGCCAGCAGCTTAGCGGTGGGCGGGGGGCGGACAGATACGCAGTATTTT. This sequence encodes CASSLAVGGGRTDTQYF.

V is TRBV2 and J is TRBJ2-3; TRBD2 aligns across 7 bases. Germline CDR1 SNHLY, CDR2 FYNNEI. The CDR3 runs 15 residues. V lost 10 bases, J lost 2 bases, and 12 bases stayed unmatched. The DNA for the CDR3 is TGTGCCATCGGGAGGAGCGGGGAGCCCACAGATACGCAGTATTTT. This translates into CAIGRSGEPTDTQYF.

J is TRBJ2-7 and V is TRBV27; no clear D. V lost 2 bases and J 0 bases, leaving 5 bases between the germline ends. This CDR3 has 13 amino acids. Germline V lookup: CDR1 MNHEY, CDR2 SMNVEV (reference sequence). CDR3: CASSLADSYEQYF. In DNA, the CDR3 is TGTGCCAGCAGTTTAGCGGACTCCTACGAGCAGTACTTC.

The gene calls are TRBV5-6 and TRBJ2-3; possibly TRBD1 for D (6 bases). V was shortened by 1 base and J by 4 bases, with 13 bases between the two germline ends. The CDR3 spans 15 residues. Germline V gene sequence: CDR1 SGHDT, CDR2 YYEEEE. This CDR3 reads CASSLNRVVADTQYF. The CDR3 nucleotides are TGTGCCAGCAGCTTGAACAGGGTGGTCGCAGATACGCAGTATTTT.

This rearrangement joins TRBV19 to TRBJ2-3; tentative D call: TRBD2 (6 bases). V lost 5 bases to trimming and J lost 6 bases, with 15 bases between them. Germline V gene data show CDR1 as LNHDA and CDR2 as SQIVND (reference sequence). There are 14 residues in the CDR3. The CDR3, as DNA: TGTGCCAGTAGTGAGACTAGTAGGCTGGATACGCAGTATTTT. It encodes CASSETSRLDTQYF.

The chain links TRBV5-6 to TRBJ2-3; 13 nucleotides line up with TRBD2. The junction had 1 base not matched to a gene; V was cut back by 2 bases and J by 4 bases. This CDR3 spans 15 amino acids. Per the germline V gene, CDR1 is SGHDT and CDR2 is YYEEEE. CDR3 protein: CASSLLAGGADTQYF. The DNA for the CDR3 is TGTGCCAGCAGCTTACTAGCGGGGGGGGCAGATACGCAGTATTTT.

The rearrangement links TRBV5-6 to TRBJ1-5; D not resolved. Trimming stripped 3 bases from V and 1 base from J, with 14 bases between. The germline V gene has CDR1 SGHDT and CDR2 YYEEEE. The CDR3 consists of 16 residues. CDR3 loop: CASSSGAEGSNQPQHF. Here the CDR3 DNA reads TGTGCCAGCAGCTCGGGTGCGGAAGGAAGCAATCAGCCCCAGCATTTT.

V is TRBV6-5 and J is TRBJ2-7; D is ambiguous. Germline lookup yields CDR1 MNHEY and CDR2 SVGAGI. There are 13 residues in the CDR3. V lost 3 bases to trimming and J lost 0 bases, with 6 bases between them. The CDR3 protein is CASSYLSSYEQYF. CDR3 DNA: TGTGCCAGCAGTTATCTCAGCTCCTACGAGCAGTACTTC.

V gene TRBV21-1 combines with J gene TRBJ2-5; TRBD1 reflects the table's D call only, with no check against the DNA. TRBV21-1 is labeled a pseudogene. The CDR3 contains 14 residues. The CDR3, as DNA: TGTGCCAGCAACGGAGACAGTCACCAAGAGACCCAGTACTTC. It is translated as CASNGDSHQETQYF.

The CDR3 here is CASSLDGVPYGYTF. The DNA for the CDR3 is TGTGCCAGCAGCTTGGACGGAGTCCCCTATGGCTACACCTTC. The rearrangement joins TRBV5-4 to TRBJ1-2; D gene ambiguous. The germline V and J ends were trimmed by 0 bases and 4 bases, with 10 bases remaining between them. The CDR3 length is 14 residues. Germline CDR1 is SGHNT and CDR2 is YYREEE (reference sequence).

As DNA, the CDR3 is TGTGCCAGCAGCTTGGACAGGAACGGCTACACCTTC. Translation: CASSLDRNGYTF. The chain couples TRBV5-4 to TRBJ1-2, with a tentative D call TRBD1 (5 bases). Trimming cost V 0 bases and J 8 bases, with 8 bases left between them. CDR1 is SGHNT, CDR2 YYREEE, per germline (reference sequence). This CDR3 contains 12 residues.

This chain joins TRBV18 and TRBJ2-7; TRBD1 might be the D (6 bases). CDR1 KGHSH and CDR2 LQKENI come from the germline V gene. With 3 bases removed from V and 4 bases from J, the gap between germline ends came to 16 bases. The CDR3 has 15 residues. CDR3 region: CASSPPGQGAYEQYF. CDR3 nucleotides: TGTGCCAGCTCACCTCCGGGACAAGGGGCTTACGAGCAGTACTTC.

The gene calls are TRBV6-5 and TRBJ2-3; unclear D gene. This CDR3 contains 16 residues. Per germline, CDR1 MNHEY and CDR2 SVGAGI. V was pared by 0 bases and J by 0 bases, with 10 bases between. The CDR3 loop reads CASSYSSTSSTDTQYF. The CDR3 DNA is TGTGCCAGCAGTTACTCATCCACTTCTAGCACAGATACGCAGTATTTT.

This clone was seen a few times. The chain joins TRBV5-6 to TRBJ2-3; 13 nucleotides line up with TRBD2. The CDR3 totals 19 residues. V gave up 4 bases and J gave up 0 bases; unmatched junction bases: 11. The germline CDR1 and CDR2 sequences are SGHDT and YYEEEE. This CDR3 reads CASSPTTSGGTASTDTQYF. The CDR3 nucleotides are TGTGCCAGCAGCCCGACGACTAGCGGGGGGACCGCTAGCACAGATACGCAGTATTTT.

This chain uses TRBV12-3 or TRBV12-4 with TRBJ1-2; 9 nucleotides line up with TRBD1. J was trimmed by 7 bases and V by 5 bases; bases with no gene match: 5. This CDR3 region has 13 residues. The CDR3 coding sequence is TGTGCCAGCAGTCCGGGACAGGGTCGTGGCTACACCTTC. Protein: CASSPGQGRGYTF.

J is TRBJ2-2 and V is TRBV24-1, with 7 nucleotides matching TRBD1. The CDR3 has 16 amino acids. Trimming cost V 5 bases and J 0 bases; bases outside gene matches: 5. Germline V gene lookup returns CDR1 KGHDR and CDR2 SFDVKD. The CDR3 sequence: CATSGGQTANTGELFF. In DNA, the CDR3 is TGTGCCACCAGTGGGGGACAGACTGCGAACACCGGGGAGCTGTTTTTT.

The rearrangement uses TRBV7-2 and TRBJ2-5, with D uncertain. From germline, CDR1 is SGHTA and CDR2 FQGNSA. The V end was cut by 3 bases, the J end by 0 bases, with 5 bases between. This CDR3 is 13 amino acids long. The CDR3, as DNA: TGTGCCAGCAGCTTCACAGACCAAGAGACCCAGTACTTC. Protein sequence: CASSFTDQETQYF.

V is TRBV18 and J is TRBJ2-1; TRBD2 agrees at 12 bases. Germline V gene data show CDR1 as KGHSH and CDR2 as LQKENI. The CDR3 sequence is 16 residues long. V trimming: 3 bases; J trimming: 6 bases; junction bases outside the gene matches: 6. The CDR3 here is CASSPLAGGPSNEQFF. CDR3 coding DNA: TGTGCCAGCTCACCTCTAGCGGGGGGGCCCAGCAATGAGCAGTTCTTC. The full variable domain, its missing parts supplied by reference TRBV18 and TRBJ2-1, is NAGVMQNPRHLVRRRGQEARLRCSPMKGHSHVYWYRQLPEEGLKFMVYLQKENIIDESGMPKERFSAEFPKEGPSILRIQQVVRGDSAAYFCASSPLAGGPSNEQFFGPGTRLTVL.

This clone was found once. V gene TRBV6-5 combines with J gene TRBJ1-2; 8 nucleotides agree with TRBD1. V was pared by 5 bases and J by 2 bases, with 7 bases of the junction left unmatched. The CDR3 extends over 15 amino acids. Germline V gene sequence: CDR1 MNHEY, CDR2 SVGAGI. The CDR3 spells CASSLPTGANYGYTF. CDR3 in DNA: TGTGCCAGCAGTCTCCCGACAGGGGCCAACTATGGCTACACCTTC.

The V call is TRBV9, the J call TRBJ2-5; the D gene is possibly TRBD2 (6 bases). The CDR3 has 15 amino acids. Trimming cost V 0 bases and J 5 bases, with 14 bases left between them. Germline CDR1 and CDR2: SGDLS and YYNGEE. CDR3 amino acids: CASSVAGVGMETQYF. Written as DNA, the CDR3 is TGTGCCAGCAGCGTAGCGGGGGTGGGCATGGAGACCCAGTACTTC.

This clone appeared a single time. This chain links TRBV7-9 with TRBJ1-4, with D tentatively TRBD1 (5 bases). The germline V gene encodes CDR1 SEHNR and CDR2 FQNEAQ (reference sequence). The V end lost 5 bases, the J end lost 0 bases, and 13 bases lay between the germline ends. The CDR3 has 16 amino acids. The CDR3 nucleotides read TGTGCCAGCAGCCCGATGGGCAGGGCAACTAATGAAAAACTGTTTTTT. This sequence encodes CASSPMGRATNEKLFF.

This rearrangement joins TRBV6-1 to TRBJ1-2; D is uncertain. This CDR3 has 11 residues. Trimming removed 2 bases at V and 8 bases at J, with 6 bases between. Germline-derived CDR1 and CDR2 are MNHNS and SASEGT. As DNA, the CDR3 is TGTGCCAGCAGTGAATTGAGGGGCTACACCTTC. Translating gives CASSELRGYTF.

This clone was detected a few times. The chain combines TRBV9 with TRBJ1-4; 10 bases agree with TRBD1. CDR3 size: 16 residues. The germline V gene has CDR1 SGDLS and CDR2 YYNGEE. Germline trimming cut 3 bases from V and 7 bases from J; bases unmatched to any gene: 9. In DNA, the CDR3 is TGTGCCAGCAGCGAGGGACAGGGGTTGACTGGTGAAAAACTGTTTTTT. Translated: CASSEGQGLTGEKLFF.

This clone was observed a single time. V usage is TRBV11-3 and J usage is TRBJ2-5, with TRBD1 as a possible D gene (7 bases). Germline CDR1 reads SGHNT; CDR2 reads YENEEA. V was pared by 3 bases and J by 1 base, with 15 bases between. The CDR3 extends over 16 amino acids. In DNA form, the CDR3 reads TGTGCCAGCAGCTTTCGGACAGGAGGGAGCCAAGAGACCCAGTACTTC. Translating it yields CASSFRTGGSQETQYF.

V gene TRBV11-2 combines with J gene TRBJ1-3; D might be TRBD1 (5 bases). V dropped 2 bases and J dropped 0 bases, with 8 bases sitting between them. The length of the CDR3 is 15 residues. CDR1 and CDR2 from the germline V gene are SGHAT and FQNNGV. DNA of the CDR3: TGTGCCAGCAGCTTAATCCAGGGCTCTGGAAACACCATATATTTT. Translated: CASSLIQGSGNTIYF. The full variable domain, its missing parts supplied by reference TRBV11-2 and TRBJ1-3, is EAGVAQSPRYKIIEKRQSVAFWCNPISGHATLYWYQQILGQGPKLLIQFQNNGVVDDSQLPKDRFSAERLKGVDSTLKIQPAKLEDSAVYLCASSLIQGSGNTIYFGEGSWLTVV.

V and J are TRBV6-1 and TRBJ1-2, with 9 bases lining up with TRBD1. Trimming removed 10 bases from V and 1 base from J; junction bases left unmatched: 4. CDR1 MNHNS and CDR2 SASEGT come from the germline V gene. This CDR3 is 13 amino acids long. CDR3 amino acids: CATGTGNNYGYTF. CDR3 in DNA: TGTGCCACCGGGACAGGGAATAACTATGGCTACACCTTC.

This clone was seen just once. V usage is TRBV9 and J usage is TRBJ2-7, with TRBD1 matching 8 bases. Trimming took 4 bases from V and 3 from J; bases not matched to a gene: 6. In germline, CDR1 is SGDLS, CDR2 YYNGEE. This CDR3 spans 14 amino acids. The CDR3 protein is CASSRGQGDYEQYF. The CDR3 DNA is TGTGCCAGCAGCCGTGGACAGGGCGACTACGAGCAGTACTTC.